What follows are 3 T cell receptor beta chains derived from one specimen sequenced in a study of cytomegalovirus exposure and HLA in healthy donors. This PCR relied on a set of 60 Vbeta primers and 13 Jbeta primers. TCRdb keeps only in-frame clones here, not all; method: immunoSEQ multiplex PCR. This table has 150,000 to 200,000 clones, 80% to 85% appearing once. Sequencing was performed on PBMCs. The source is a woman in her thirties or forties in good health and CMV-seronegative.

CDR3 residues: CAWSVTSEQFF. In DNA, the CDR3 is TGTGCCTGGAGTGTAACTTCCGAGCAGTTCTTC. The chain combines TRBV30 with TRBJ2-1; D gene ambiguous. The CDR3 is 11 amino acids. Germline V CDR1 and CDR2: GTSNPN, SVGIG (reference sequence). V was shortened by 0 bases and J by 10 bases, with 7 bases between the two germline ends.

This chain joins TRBV13 and TRBJ1-1; D is unclear. CDR1 is PRHDT, CDR2 FYEKMQ, per germline (reference sequence). V was pared by 0 bases and J by 0 bases, with 8 bases between. The CDR3 is 15 amino acids. CDR3 in DNA: TGTGCCAGCAGCTTAGGCATACCTATGAACACTGAAGCTTTCTTT. Encoded protein: CASSLGIPMNTEAFF.

This chain joins TRBV4-1 and TRBJ2-5; D is undetermined. V gave up 2 bases and J gave up 5 bases, with 9 bases separating them. Germline CDR1 is MGHRA and CDR2 is YSYEKL. CDR3 size: 13 residues. Here the CDR3 DNA reads TGCGCCAGCAGCCAACTCCGGTCGGAGACCCAGTACTTC. This translates into CASSQLRSETQYF.